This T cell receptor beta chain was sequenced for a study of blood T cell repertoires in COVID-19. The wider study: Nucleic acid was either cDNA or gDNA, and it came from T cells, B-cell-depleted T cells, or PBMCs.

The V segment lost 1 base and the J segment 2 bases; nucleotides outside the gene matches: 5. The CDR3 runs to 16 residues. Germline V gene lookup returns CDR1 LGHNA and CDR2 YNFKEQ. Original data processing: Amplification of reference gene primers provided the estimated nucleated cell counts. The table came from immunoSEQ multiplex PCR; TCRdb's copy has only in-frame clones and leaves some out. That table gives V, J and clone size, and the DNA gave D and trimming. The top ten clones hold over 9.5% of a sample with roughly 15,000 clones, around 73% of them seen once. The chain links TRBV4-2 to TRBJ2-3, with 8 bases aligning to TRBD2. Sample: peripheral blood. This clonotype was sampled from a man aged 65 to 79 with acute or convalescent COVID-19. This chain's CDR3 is CASSQGETSVTDTQYF. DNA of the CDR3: TGTGCCAGCAGCCAAGGGGAGACTAGCGTCACAGATACGCAGTATTTT.